This T cell receptor (beta chain) was captured by sequencing in a study of shared clonotypes between healthy human individuals. Broader study findings: On the whole, naive subsets had larger estimated richness than memory subsets had. Clonotypes that were shared across four donors made up approximately 5.1% of naive CD4 clonotypes.

As to this clone: Its matching antigen is unknown.

Trimming stripped 8 bases from V and 3 bases from J, with 14 bases between. Per germline, CDR1 MDHEN and CDR2 SYDVKM. The CDR3 sequence is 13 residues long. The protocol was immunoSEQ multiplex PCR, while the TCRdb copy is restricted to in-frame clones and leaves out a portion. Found here are approximately 1.5 million clones, 98% of them singletons; the top ten hold roughly 0.35%. This receptor was taken from a man younger than 45 in good health. This sequence joins TRBV28 and TRBJ2-7; D gene unclear. The material sequenced was naive CD4+ T cells sorted from blood. Subset given: CD45RA+ positively selected. In nucleotides, the CDR3 is TGTGCCAGCGGCACTCGACATCGCTACGAGCAGTACTTC. Translated, it gives CASGTRHRYEQYF.